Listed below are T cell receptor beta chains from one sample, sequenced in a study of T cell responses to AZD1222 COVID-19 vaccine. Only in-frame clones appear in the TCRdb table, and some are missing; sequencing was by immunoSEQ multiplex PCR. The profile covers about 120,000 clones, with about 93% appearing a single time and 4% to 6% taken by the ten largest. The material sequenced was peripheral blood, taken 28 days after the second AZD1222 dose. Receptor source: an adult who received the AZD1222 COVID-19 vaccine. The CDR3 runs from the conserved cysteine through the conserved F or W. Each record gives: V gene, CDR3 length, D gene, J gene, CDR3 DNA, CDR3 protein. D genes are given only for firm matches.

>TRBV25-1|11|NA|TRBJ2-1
TGTGCCAGCAACGACTACAATGAGCAGTTCTTC
CASNDYNEQFF
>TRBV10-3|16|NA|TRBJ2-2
TGTGCCATCAGTGAAATGGCCTTAGGAGAGACCGGGGAGCTGTTTTTT
CAISEMALGETGELFF
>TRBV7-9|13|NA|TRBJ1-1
TGTGCCAGCAGCTTACATGGGAACACTGAAGCTTTCTTT
CASSLHGNTEAFF
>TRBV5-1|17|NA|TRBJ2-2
TGCGCCAGCAGCTTGGCGGGGGGACAATTGAACACCGGGGAGCTGTTTTTT
CASSLAGGQLNTGELFF
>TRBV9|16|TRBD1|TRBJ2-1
TGTGCCAGCAGCCGACTCCAGGGGGCGAGAGACAATGAGCAGTTCTTC
CASSRLQGARDNEQFF
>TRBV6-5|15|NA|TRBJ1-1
TGTGCCAGCAGTTACTCGATAAGGGGGGCCGCTGAAGCTTTCTTT
CASSYSIRGAAEAFF
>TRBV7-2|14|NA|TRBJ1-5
TGTGCCAGCAGCTTAGCGGGGGCCAATCAGCCCCAGCATTTT
CASSLAGANQPQHF
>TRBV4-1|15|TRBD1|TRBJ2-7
TGCGCCAGCAGCGCCCGAAAACAGGGGTATAACGAGCAGTACTTC
CASSARKQGYNEQYF
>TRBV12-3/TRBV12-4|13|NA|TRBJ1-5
TGTGCCAGCAGTTTGTCAGGGCATCAGCCCCAGCATTTT
CASSLSGHQPQHF
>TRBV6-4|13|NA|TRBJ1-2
TGTGCCAGCAGTGAGGGGTCAGACTATGGCTACACCTTC
CASSEGSDYGYTF
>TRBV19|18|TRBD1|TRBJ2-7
TGTGCCAGTAGTCGATTCCATCGGGGGGGGACAGGGGCCTACGAGCAGTACTTC
CASSRFHRGGTGAYEQYF
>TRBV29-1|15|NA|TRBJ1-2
TGCAGCGCCTGGGGGACGCAGGGAGGGTCCTATGGCTACACCTTC
CSAWGTQGGSYGYTF
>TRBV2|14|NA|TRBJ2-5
TGTGCCAGCAGTGTCTTGATCGATAAAGAGACCCAGTACTTC
CASSVLIDKETQYF
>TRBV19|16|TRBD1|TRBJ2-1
TGTGCCAGTAGCACCGCCTCGGGACAGGGGATCAATGAGCAGTTCTTC
CASSTASGQGINEQFF
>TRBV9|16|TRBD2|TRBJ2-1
TGTGCCAGCAGCCTGAGGGCTAGCGGGGCCTACAATGAGCAGTTCTTC
CASSLRASGAYNEQFF
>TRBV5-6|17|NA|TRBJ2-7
TGTGCCAGCAGCTCGGAGTACAGGTCCCGTCTGAGGAACGAGCAGTACTTC
CASSSEYRSRLRNEQYF
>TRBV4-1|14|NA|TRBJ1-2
TGCGCCAGCAGCCTTGGCCCGCGAGGGGGAGGCTACACCTTC
CASSLGPRGGGYTF
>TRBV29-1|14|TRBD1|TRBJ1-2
TGCAGCGTTTTCGGAGGGGGCGGGATGAGTGGCTACACCTTC
CSVFGGGGMSGYTF
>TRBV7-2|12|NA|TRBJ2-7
TGTGCCAGCAGCTCTATCGGAGGCGAGCAGTACTTC
CASSSIGGEQYF
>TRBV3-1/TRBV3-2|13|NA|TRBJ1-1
TGTGCCAGCAGCCTGTCAGGGAACACTGAAGCTTTCTTT
CASSLSGNTEAFF